This T cell receptor (beta chain) was sequenced in a study of shared T cell receptors in the human thymus. Sequenced by immunoSEQ multiplex PCR; TCRdb stores in-frame clones only, minus some. The table has 720,000 or so clones, approximately 85% seen once. The CDR3 has 16 residues. In germline, CDR1 is SGHTA, CDR2 FQGTGA. The V and J ends lost 5 bases and 1 base respectively, with 15 bases between them. This clone appeared a few times. The same sample was also studied in work on human thymus T cells. As that report states: The thymus tissue came from resections taken during corrective heart surgery. Within thymic and blood repertoires, V and J gene usage appeared to be biased. Related research examined unrelated individuals and reported that their thymic repertoires overlapped highly.

Specimen: thymocytes. This chain joins TRBV7-3 and TRBJ1-5; D gene uncertain. The receptor was isolated from a girl under three years old with a congenital heart defect. The CDR3 nucleotides are TGTGCCAGCAGCCCCCCGATACGAGGGAGCAATCAGCCCCAGCATTTT. Translated, it gives CASSPPIRGSNQPQHF.